This passage covers 18 T cell receptor beta chains from one sample sequenced in a study of identical twins. Each CDR3 protein is one row after TCRdb ran MiXCR on the 5' RACE reads. Among around 1.7 million distinct CDR3 sequences listed, roughly a third were seen once. Specimen: cord blood. Receptors originate from a newborn girl in good health.

In its sample, this clonotype was seen a few times. This chain joins TRBV20-1 and TRBJ2-1; TRBD2 might be the D (7 bases). Trimming removed 0 bases at V and 0 bases at J, with 18 bases between. Germline-derived CDR1 and CDR2 are DFQATT and SNEGSKA (reference sequence). This CDR3 contains 18 residues. CDR3 protein: CSARDPSLRGHSYNEQFF. The DNA of the CDR3 is TGCAGTGCTAGAGATCCCTCTTTGCGGGGGCACTCCTACAATGAGCAGTTCTTC.

This clonotype has a count of ten or more. The chain has TRBV3-1 and TRBJ2-5; the D is unclear. From germline, CDR1 is LGHDT and CDR2 YNNKEL (reference sequence). The CDR3 extends over 12 amino acids. V gave up 1 base and J gave up 4 bases, with 4 bases separating them. CDR3 bases: TGTGCCAGCAGCCAAGCTCTAGAGACCCAGTACTTC. Its protein product is CASSQALETQYF.

This clonotype was seen a few times. The rearrangement links TRBV6-7 to TRBJ2-7; 10 bases fit TRBD2. TRBV6-7 is an open reading frame, and its role is uncertain. CDR3 length: 14 residues. The J segment lost 1 base and the V segment lost 10 bases, leaving 7 bases of the junction unmatched. The CDR3 sequence: CATNGTSVSYEQYF. The CDR3 DNA follows: TGTGCCACTAACGGGACTAGCGTTTCCTACGAGCAGTACTTC.

This clonotype turned up a few times. The junction departs from the called germline gene at one end, perhaps through a read error. J is TRBJ2-7 and V is TRBV25-1; D perhaps matches TRBD1 (6 bases). The CDR3 totals 12 residues. CDR1 and CDR2 (germline): MGHDK, SYGVNS. The CDR3 DNA reads as TGTGCCAGCAGTGAACAGGGGTACGGGCAGTACTTC. This gives the protein CASSEQGYGQYF.

In its sample, this clonotype was seen a few times. This chain joins TRBV28 and TRBJ1-3; D uncertain. CDR1 and CDR2 from the germline V gene are MDHEN and SYDVKM. This CDR3 contains 14 residues. V was clipped by 2 bases and J by 0 bases, with 5 bases between them. CDR3 loop: CASSLPGSGNTIYF. CDR3 coding DNA: TGTGCCAGCAGTTTACCAGGCTCTGGAAACACCATATATTTT.

The DNA for the CDR3 is TGTGCTAGTGGTTTCGGCGTCGGGCAGTTCTTC. It yields the protein CASGFGVGQFF. This chain links TRBV12-5 with TRBJ2-1; D call uncertain. The V and J ends lost 3 bases and 12 bases respectively, with 9 bases between them. From germline, CDR1 is LGHNT and CDR2 FRNRAP. The CDR3 contains 11 residues.

There are many counts of this clonotype. The gene calls are TRBV28 and TRBJ1-5; D may be TRBD1 (6 bases). Trimming took 6 bases from V and 0 from J, leaving 12 bases between them. The CDR3 extends over 15 amino acids. CDR1 is MDHEN, CDR2 SYDVKM, per germline. CDR3 region: CASRSSRGSNQPQHF. In DNA form, the CDR3 reads TGTGCCAGCAGATCGAGCAGGGGTAGCAATCAGCCCCAGCATTTT.

The chain links TRBV2 to TRBJ2-4; either TRBD1 or TRBD2 may supply D (5 bases each). The germline gives CDR1 SNHLY, CDR2 FYNNEI. The germline V and J ends were trimmed by 5 bases and 1 base, with 18 bases remaining between them. The CDR3 is 17 amino acids. The CDR3: CASSRYGDHGAKNIQYF. CDR3 bases: TGTGCCAGCAGTCGATACGGGGACCACGGGGCCAAAAACATTCAGTACTTC.

This clonotype has a handful of counts. This chain links TRBV2 with TRBJ2-1; the D gene could be TRBD1 or TRBD2 (5 bases each). Trimming cost V 2 bases and J 6 bases, with 8 bases left between them. The CDR3 has 13 amino acids. CDR1 is SNHLY and CDR2 is FYNNEI in the germline V gene. The CDR3 DNA follows: TGTGCCAGCAGTGAAATGAGGGGCAATGAGCAGTTCTTC. Its protein product is CASSEMRGNEQFF.

This clonotype was seen a handful of times. The chain links TRBV13 to TRBJ1-4, with TRBD1 matching over 7 bases. After removal of 2 bases from V and 15 bases from J, the junction contained 9 bases not matched to a gene. Germline CDR1 PRHDT, CDR2 FYEKMQ (reference sequence). The CDR3 runs 13 residues. The CDR3 DNA sequence: TGTGCCAGCAGCTTAAATCTGAGCGACAGGGTGTTTTTT. Translation: CASSLNLSDRVFF.

The chain couples TRBV4-2 to TRBJ1-1; D is perhaps TRBD1 (6 bases). Germline values: CDR1 LGHNA, CDR2 YNFKEQ. This CDR3 has 16 residues. V was shortened by 0 bases and J by 3 bases, with 14 bases between the two germline ends. The CDR3 sequence is CASSQERAGAYTEAFF. In nucleotides, the CDR3 is TGTGCCAGCAGCCAAGAACGGGCAGGGGCGTACACTGAAGCTTTCTTT.

The chain uses TRBV7-9 and TRBJ2-3; TRBD1 agrees at 10 bases. Germline CDR1 SEHNR, CDR2 FQNEAQ (reference sequence). The CDR3 loop spans 18 amino acids. V was clipped by 1 base and J by 4 bases; unmatched bases: 11. The CDR3 spells CASSLVFVRDRGADTQYF. The CDR3 DNA reads as TGTGCCAGCAGCTTAGTTTTCGTCCGGGACAGGGGAGCAGATACGCAGTATTTT.

This clonotype showed up many times. The junction departs from germline at one end; a sequencing error may be responsible. This chain's CDR3 is CASSLLAGASNEQFF. In nucleotides, the CDR3 is TGCGCCAGCAGCTTACTAGCGGGAGCCTCCAATGAGCAGTTCTTC. This chain uses TRBV28 with TRBJ2-1; 11 bases are shared with TRBD2. The CDR3 runs to 15 residues. Germline CDR1 is MDHEN and CDR2 is SYDVKM.

In its sample, this clonotype was seen a few times. V gene TRBV10-3 combines with J gene TRBJ1-1; tentatively, D is TRBD1 (5 bases). The germline gives CDR1 ENHRY, CDR2 SYGVKD. The CDR3 sequence is 14 residues long. The V end lost 2 bases, the J end lost 6 bases, and 13 bases lay between the germline ends. CDR3 in DNA: TGTGCCATCAGTGAGCCGAGGGACGGGGCTGAAGCTTTCTTT. Translated: CAISEPRDGAEAFF.

This clonotype appeared many times. The genes are TRBV6-6 and TRBJ1-2; D unclear. Germline V lookup: CDR1 MNHNY, CDR2 SVGAGI (reference sequence). V lost 0 bases to trimming and J lost 4 bases, with 15 bases between them. The CDR3 is made up of 16 amino acids. DNA for the CDR3: TGTGCCAGCAGTTACTCCCGGGTGGACGGATTCTATGGCTACACCTTC. Its translation: CASSYSRVDGFYGYTF.

This chain links TRBV5-5 with TRBJ2-3; 9 bases are shared with TRBD1. V lost 4 bases to trimming and J lost 0 bases; unmatched junction nucleotides: 6. The length of the CDR3 is 16 residues. Germline V gene sequence: CDR1 SGHKS, CDR2 YYEKEE (reference sequence). The CDR3 region is CASSMRTGASTDTQYF. The CDR3 DNA is TGTGCCAGCAGCATGAGGACAGGGGCCAGCACAGATACGCAGTATTTT.

This clonotype has only a few counts. The V call is TRBV2, the J call TRBJ2-7; TRBD2 matches at 13 bases. V dropped 7 bases and J dropped 4; count of bases not matched to a gene: 7. There are 15 residues in the CDR3. From germline, CDR1 is SNHLY and CDR2 FYNNEI. The CDR3 is CASTATSGRKYEQYF. The DNA of the CDR3 is TGTGCCAGCACCGCGACTAGCGGGAGGAAATACGAGCAGTACTTC.

The chain combines TRBV4-2 with TRBJ2-3; TRBD2 aligns across 10 bases. The CDR3 is made up of 16 amino acids. Germline CDR1 is LGHNA and CDR2 is YNFKEQ. V trimming: 5 bases; J trimming: 2 bases; junction bases outside the gene matches: 7. Here the CDR3 DNA reads TGTGCCAGCAGCAAGAAGCGGGGGGGCGACACAGATACGCAGTATTTT. This translates into CASSKKRGGDTDTQYF.